Below are 3 T cell receptor beta chains sequenced from a single sample in a study of response to subunit inactivated influenza vaccine. MiXCR, applied by TCRdb to the RT-PCR reads, yields one record per CDR3 protein. The repertoire holds about 160,000 distinct CDR3 sequences, with about a tenth as singletons. This sample comprised non-naive T cells sorted from PBMCs, obtained roughly 45 days after vaccination. These receptor sequences come from a man aged 50-60 years who received an inactivated influenza vaccine.

The rearrangement joins TRBV6-5 to TRBJ2-1; TRBD2 might be the D (5 bases). Germline V gene sequence: CDR1 MNHEY, CDR2 SVGAGI. The CDR3 has 17 residues. Trimming removed 4 bases at V and 5 bases at J, with 21 bases between. As DNA, the CDR3 is TGTGCCAGCAGTTGGAGTGGAAATGAGGGAGAGGACAATGAGCAGTTCTTC. It encodes CASSWSGNEGEDNEQFF.

There are many counts of this clonotype. V and J are TRBV12-3 or TRBV12-4 and TRBJ1-1; TRBD1 agrees at 10 bases. The CDR3 extends over 15 amino acids. V shed 10 bases, J shed 4 bases, and the junction held 12 bases outside the gene matches. This chain's CDR3 is CAIYRDRGMITEAFF. CDR3 nucleotides: TGTGCCATTTACCGGGACAGGGGAATGATCACTGAAGCTTTCTTT.

V gene TRBV9 combines with J gene TRBJ2-7, with 7 positions matching TRBD1. Germline CDR1 reads SGDLS; CDR2 reads YYNGEE. The J segment lost 5 bases and the V segment lost 4 bases, leaving 9 bases of the junction unmatched. CDR3 size: 14 residues. Here the CDR3 reads CASSPPGTDDEQYF. The CDR3, as DNA: TGTGCCAGCAGCCCCCCCGGGACAGATGACGAGCAGTACTTC.